This T cell receptor beta chain was retrieved from a study of T cell repertoires in cytomegalovirus infection. Study-wide background: In the study, CMV epitopes included recently identified HLA-C-restricted and well-studied HLA-B-restricted ones.

TCRdb ran MiXCR on the reads and lists one entry per CDR3 protein. This sample has about 920,000 distinct CDR3 sequences, with approximately 31% found just once. Trimming stripped 1 base from V and 7 bases from J, with 13 bases between. Germline CDR1 SQVTM, CDR2 ANQGSEA. This CDR3 is 14 amino acids long. With respect to this clonotype: Its antigen is not known.

Regarding the study as a whole: Totalled public TCR beta family frequency picked out people who carried CMV plus the relevant HLA. In two of eight donors, the top clonotype was HLA-C-restricted CMV-specific.

Sequenced material: cultured CD8+ T cells from PBMCs, taken from culture after CMV antigen stimulation. The rearrangement uses TRBV29-1 and TRBJ2-2; D is possibly TRBD2 (5 bases). This TCR was sampled from a human donor in good health (CMV status not recorded). Some clones in this sample may be carry-over from other donors' samples. The CDR3 here is CSVEVAEGIGELFF. The CDR3 coding sequence is TGCAGCGTTGAAGTGGCCGAGGGAATCGGGGAGCTGTTTTTT.